This paragraph reports one TCR beta chain. No cognate antigen has been identified for it. No much larger clonotype is one base removed from it; base qualities were not supplied. The V and J ends are trimmed by 3 bases and 5 bases, leaving 14 bases between them. The CDR3 holds 13 amino acids from the cysteine to the phenylalanine. Only the CDR3 part of the read is kept: 39 bases, read in frame from the first base. According to the germline V gene (reference sequence), CDR1 reads GTSNPN and CDR2 reads SVGIG. The data are from a study of cytomegalovirus exposure and HLA in healthy donors (dated by TCRdb to about 2017). Describing the broader study: An earlier analysis of a few hundred of the donors reported approximately 300 Gb of sequence data and around 110 million unique TCR beta sequences obtained from about 179 million T cells. Roughly 300 gigabases of sequencing data and around 87 million unique TCR sequences were included in an early release covering roughly 600 HLA-typed donors. Of the 300 to 450 genotyped donors, roughly 76% were placed in the genetic ancestry cluster associated with self-reported Caucasian donors. The aim of the study was to test whether cataloging public T cell receptors could identify signatures of past pathogen exposure. The study used immunosequencing to profile the T cell repertoires of 670 or so subjects and linked those repertoires to cytomegalovirus serostatus. Along with the 666-subject first cohort, a separate validation cohort of 120 different subjects was used. The study combined high-throughput TCR immunosequencing, statistical association of individual TCRs with disease status, and machine learning to predict cytomegalovirus infection status. In a later analysis, previously published TCR beta repertoires from several hundred donors were re-analyzed and high-resolution HLA genotyping was added so that TCR occurrence patterns could be studied. Rather than using new phenotypic data, the later analysis identified candidate immune exposures from TCR beta sequences and from how often those sequences occurred across donors. An earlier analysis of approximately 640 of the donors applied high-throughput TCR beta sequencing to assess whether each TCR beta V gene segment acted as functional or pseudogenic. Donor age, sex, ethnicity and CMV serostatus were compiled together with the repertoire data. A later genetic analysis used genome-wide SNP genotypes for about 65% of the roughly 670 donors, treating that subset as a discovery cohort. All discovery cohort repertoires had been generated using a single sequencing platform. Class I and class II HLA loci were covered by the typing at four-digit resolution. The number of typed donors differed by locus: 629-630 for A, B, C, DRB1 and DQB1; about 520 for DQA1; approximately 610 for DPA1; and about 450 for DPB1. Because of strong linkage in the cohort, roughly five DR-DQ haplotypes were treated as single units for association and clustering. Among 350 to 400 genotyped donors of the cohort, an average of roughly 240,000 unique TCR beta nucleotide sequences were sequenced per donor, around a sixth of them non-productive.

Broader findings and caveats from the paper: The study gave a list of more than 150 TCR beta chains associated with cytomegalovirus. A later analysis found that most CMV-associated TCR beta chains appeared HLA-restricted, with HLA associations seemingly driven largely by CMV exposure. Some IMGT-functional V segments, including TRBV6-2 and TRBV6-3, could not be told apart with the 87-base-pair reads, so those segments were excluded. A later analysis reported that several top co-occurrence clusters appeared linked to parvovirus B19, influenza, CMV and Epstein-Barr virus. The cohort was sequenced for TCR beta chains only, and without alpha or paired-chain data the features that could be detected were limited. Most TCR sequences were seen in very few donors, while some public TCRs were found in many individuals. A further reported finding was that TCR beta sequences accurately predicted the HLA-A and HLA-B alleles for most subjects in the first cohort. Because counts were too low, approximately 15 rarely observed V segments, including chromosome 9 orphons, were excluded from the earlier analysis of about 500 of the donors. A later analysis associated roughly 17,000 TCR beta sequences with specific HLA alleles at a false discovery rate of 0.05. When HLA alleles, especially DR and DQ, strongly co-occurred, attributing TCR associations to individual alleles was difficult. Cytomegalovirus status was reported to be diagnosed by the classifier with high specificity and sensitivity in both the original and validation cohorts. According to the authors, the approach could potentially be generalized to other disease states and immunological phenotypes. The only immune exposure information available for the cohort was CMV serostatus. In a later genetic analysis, a missense DCLRE1C variant was associated with V-gene and J-gene trimming of TCR beta chains, and the association was replicated in an independent cohort. The sequencing pipeline was judged likely to have produced a cluster of highly shared sequence variants as a technical artifact. Because some donors lacked HLA typing at each locus, the association tests relied only on the typed subset. The presence/absence analyses assumed that sequencing depth was roughly uniform across donors, and that assumption may not be true. In vitro tests confirmed that a few of the cytomegalovirus-associated TCR beta chains recognize cytomegalovirus antigens. A later genetic analysis reported fewer N-insertions in productive TCRs among donors in an Asian-associated ancestry cluster than the roughly 700-donor mean. Compared with equally common non-associated chains, HLA-associated TCR beta chains in a later analysis were more clonally expanded and had lower generation probabilities. Correlated functional status among segregating V segments might be attributable to linkage disequilibrium, but an unknown experimental factor could not be ruled out. In a later analysis, TCR association rates were found to vary across HLA loci, with the most associated TCRs seen for DRB1 alleles and the fewest for HLA-C alleles. In an earlier analysis of some 540 of the donors, most TCR beta V segments appeared in productive rearrangements about 87% or about 30% of the time, broadly matching IMGT annotations.

Library preparation was by the immunoSEQ multiplex PCR assay. For the multiplex PCR, a mixture combining 60 forward primers for TCR Vbeta segments and 13 reverse primers for TCR Jbeta segments was used. The CDR3 region of rearranged TCR beta genes was amplified from genomic DNA with a multiplex PCR assay. Amplified TCR beta libraries were sequenced as 87-base-pair reads on the Illumina HiSeq System. In the authors' own workflow: A later analysis counted 75 million to 100 million unique TCR beta chains across the roughly 700 repertoires, and 9 million to 14 million of these chains were shared by at least two donors. To remove PCR and sequencing errors, raw reads were error-corrected and collapsed into unique sequences using a nearest-neighbor algorithm that merged closely related sequences. Alignment of CDR3 sequences to IMGT reference sequences was used to assign V, D and J gene segments. For a sequence to be retained, at least a six-nucleotide match to both a V gene segment and a J gene segment was required. Rearrangements were called productive when the CDR3 lacked stop codons and stayed in frame with V and J; all others were non-productive. CDR3 was defined according to IMGT convention as the region running from the second conserved V-encoded cysteine to the conserved J-encoded phenylalanine. The earlier analysis of 450 to 750 of the donors excluded any sequence lacking an unambiguous match to a single V gene segment. An earlier analysis of several hundred of the donors called V segments functional above 56.7% productive rearrangements and segregating when the between-donor standard deviation exceeded 5%. A statistical classification framework was built for diagnosing cytomegalovirus status from the catalog of TCR beta chain sequences. In a later analysis, TCR nucleotide sequences were compared against IMGT/GENE-DB human TR gene sequences so that V and J genes could be assigned. The TCRdist pipeline was used in a later analysis to assign CDR3 sequences and most-parsimonious VDJ recombination scenarios. A later analysis defined each TCR beta chain by its CDR3 amino acid sequence plus V-gene family, and excluded reads lacking a unique V-gene family. To address suspected cross-contamination and a sequencing artifact, a later analysis removed under 600 highly shared, low-generation-probability nucleotide sequences. For each public chain, a later analysis derived a clonal expansion index from normalized ranks of inferred template counts within each repertoire. In a later analysis, generation probabilities were computed using a VDJ recombination model fitted to out-of-frame rearrangements, and the results were checked against IGoR. A later analysis scored TCR-TCR, TCR-HLA and TCR-CMV co-occurrence with hypergeometric tests, applying a repertoire-size bias correction to TCR pairs. In a later analysis, false discovery rates were estimated by permuting HLA or CMV assignments 20 times. In a later analysis, co-occurring TCRs were grouped using DBSCAN, with TCRdist sequence similarity added in when clustering inside HLA-allele-positive subsets. Repertoires with fewer than 30,000 or more than 120,000 public chains, plus five repertoires with anomalous nucleotide sharing, were excluded from co-occurrence clustering. Drawn from immuneACCESS, this table holds only the in-frame rearrangements with V and J called that TCRdb kept. Clones are partly lost; checked studies trace under half to an unresolved V gene and leave the rest unexplained. V and J calls and clone size follow that table, whereas D and trimming were derived from the DNA. In this sample the table shows roughly 170,000 clones, roughly 70% of which occur a single time. The ten largest clones capture about 1.6% of the sample.

In total, approximately 690 healthy bone marrow donors made up the cohort. All cohort members were sampled while nominally healthy, although unrecorded immune exposures were likely present. The donor tested CMV seronegative and was one of the 352 seronegative cohort members. Each donor provided a peripheral blood sample, and peripheral blood mononuclear cells were used for TCR beta sequencing. The Qiagen DNeasy Blood Extraction Kit was used to extract genomic DNA from the blood cell samples. Sequencing was performed on PBMCs. The receptor's source is a girl under 18 in good health and CMV-seronegative. The V and J segments used are TRBV30 and TRBJ2-7, with TRBD1 as a weak D call on 6 bases. The CDR3 protein is CAWSQLGGHEQYF. The sequenced DNA: TGTGCCTGGAGCCAACTAGGGGGTCACGAGCAGTACTTC.